This is a list of T cell receptor beta chains from one sample in a study of blood T cell repertoires in COVID-19. The protocol was immunoSEQ multiplex PCR, while the TCRdb copy is restricted to in-frame clones and leaves out a portion. The profile covers some 270,000 clones, with roughly 84% appearing a single time and 1.5% to 1.7% taken by the ten largest. What was sequenced was peripheral blood. Receptor source: a woman in her forties who had recovered from COVID-19. Each CDR3 is given with its conserved first and last residue. D genes are given only for firm matches.

v_gene: TRBV5-1
len: 13
d_gene: -
CDR3aa: CASSLGGGTEAFF

v_gene: TRBV10-3
len: 15
d_gene: -
CDR3aa: CAISGGASLTDTQYF

v_gene: TRBV28
len: 15
d_gene: TRBD1
CDR3aa: CASSPRGQGYQPQHF

v_gene: TRBV7-3
len: 13
d_gene: -
CDR3aa: CASSERRNTEAFF

v_gene: TRBV18
len: 14
d_gene: TRBD1
CDR3aa: CASSPDRGNSPLHF

v_gene: TRBV9
len: 15
d_gene: -
CDR3aa: CASSVTGYSTDTQYF

v_gene: TRBV5-8
len: 15
d_gene: TRBD1
CDR3aa: CASSFGGTGGSEQFF

v_gene: TRBV10-3
len: 14
d_gene: -
CDR3aa: CAIGDGRNTGELFF

v_gene: TRBV3-1/TRBV3-2
len: 15
d_gene: TRBD1
CDR3aa: CASGLGQGAIYGYTF

v_gene: TRBV7-2
len: 14
d_gene: -
CDR3aa: CASSSGSAKETQYF

v_gene: TRBV5-4
len: 15
d_gene: -
CDR3aa: CASSLERRGANGYTF

v_gene: TRBV5-1
len: 15
d_gene: TRBD1
CDR3aa: CASSPGQGRIDIQYF

v_gene: TRBV7-9
len: 13
d_gene: -
CDR3aa: CASRDISTDTQYF

v_gene: TRBV5-1
len: 17
d_gene: -
CDR3aa: CASSLTPNRDRNTEAFF

v_gene: TRBV7-2
len: 14
d_gene: TRBD1
CDR3aa: CASSPRDRSLEQYF

v_gene: TRBV28
len: 13
d_gene: TRBD1
CDR3aa: CASSFSGTARYTF

v_gene: TRBV18
len: 14
d_gene: -
CDR3aa: CASSPNRDGTEAFF

v_gene: TRBV5-4
len: 16
d_gene: TRBD2
CDR3aa: CASSLAGRGGRNEQFF

v_gene: TRBV24-1
len: 19
d_gene: TRBD1
CDR3aa: CATSEWTGNRISPTDTQYF

v_gene: TRBV28
len: 14
d_gene: -
CDR3aa: CASSYGDMVETQYF

v_gene: TRBV18
len: 13
d_gene: -
CDR3aa: CASSVQDLTEAFF

v_gene: TRBV28
len: 15
d_gene: TRBD2
CDR3aa: CASSRLAGGGDTQYF

v_gene: TRBV14
len: 15
d_gene: TRBD1
CDR3aa: CASSDYRGRNTEAFF

v_gene: TRBV6-5
len: 14
d_gene: -
CDR3aa: CVSGLEGNRGELFF

v_gene: TRBV5-4
len: 15
d_gene: -
CDR3aa: CASTSGGGLNTEAFF

v_gene: TRBV10-2
len: 15
d_gene: -
CDR3aa: CATMARGAVAGELFF

v_gene: TRBV11-2
len: 14
d_gene: -
CDR3aa: CASSLRRGGTEAFF

v_gene: TRBV6-5
len: 13
d_gene: -
CDR3aa: CASRALGGETQYF

v_gene: TRBV7-2
len: 17
d_gene: TRBD1
CDR3aa: CASSLSGAAGGYTEAFF

v_gene: TRBV4-1
len: 17
d_gene: TRBD1
CDR3aa: CASSQSGQVNSGNTIYF

v_gene: TRBV11-2
len: 15
d_gene: -
CDR3aa: CASSLLRGNTGELFF

v_gene: TRBV3-1/TRBV3-2
len: 14
d_gene: TRBD1
CDR3aa: CASSQGTGGTEAFF

v_gene: TRBV29-1
len: 13
d_gene: -
CDR3aa: CSVGSQGQETQYF

v_gene: TRBV23-1
len: 22
d_gene: TRBD2
CDR3aa: CASSHSNREMGLAGVTTDTQYF

v_gene: TRBV4-1
len: 16
d_gene: TRBD2
CDR3aa: CASSFRLAGGNNEQFF

v_gene: TRBV4-1
len: 17
d_gene: -
CDR3aa: CASSPGARGGLNTEAFF

v_gene: TRBV6-1
len: 13
d_gene: TRBD1
CDR3aa: CASSEGQGSPLHF

v_gene: TRBV6-5
len: 15
d_gene: -
CDR3aa: CASSSRDTYNSPLHF

v_gene: TRBV4-2
len: 12
d_gene: TRBD2
CDR3aa: CASSQRGDIQYF

v_gene: TRBV27
len: 14
d_gene: -
CDR3aa: CASSLGSSRQPQHF

v_gene: TRBV6-6
len: 16
d_gene: TRBD1
CDR3aa: CASGRQGAVYNSPLHF

v_gene: TRBV14
len: 13
d_gene: TRBD1
CDR3aa: CASSPLQGVEAFF

v_gene: TRBV19
len: 14
d_gene: -
CDR3aa: CASSYVLGRNEQFF

v_gene: TRBV7-9
len: 14
d_gene: -
CDR3aa: CASSLPGDPYEQYF

v_gene: TRBV20-1
len: 13
d_gene: -
CDR3aa: CSASPSNNEKLFF

v_gene: TRBV7-2
len: 11
d_gene: -
CDR3aa: CASRAGVGYTF

v_gene: TRBV5-4
len: 16
d_gene: TRBD1
CDR3aa: CASSSPRTGFNYGYTF

v_gene: TRBV14
len: 12
d_gene: TRBD1
CDR3aa: CASSRQGNEQYF

v_gene: TRBV15
len: 14
d_gene: -
CDR3aa: CATSRTGGYQPQHF